The T cell receptor (beta chain) under discussion was sequenced for a study of cytomegalovirus exposure and HLA in healthy donors (TCRdb year 2017). Notes on the research overall: In an earlier analysis of 587 of the donors, 276 Gb of sequence data and approximately 100 million unique TCR beta sequences from 150 million to 200 million T cells were reported. About 280 gigabases of sequencing data and roughly 80 million unique TCR sequences made up an early release that covered approximately 620 HLA-typed donors. The later analysis used no new phenotypic data to find candidate immune exposures, relying instead on TCR beta sequences and their occurrence across donors. Donor age, sex, ethnicity and CMV serostatus were compiled alongside the repertoire data. High-throughput TCR immunosequencing, statistical association of individual TCRs with disease status, and machine learning were combined to predict cytomegalovirus infection status. Using immunosequencing, the study profiled T cell repertoires from 666 subjects and related those repertoires to cytomegalovirus serostatus. To study patterns of TCR occurrence, a later analysis re-analyzed previously published TCR beta repertoires from several hundred donors and added high-resolution HLA genotyping. Four or five DR-DQ haplotypes were handled as single units for association and clustering, since linkage in the cohort was strong. Among some 400 genotyped donors of the cohort, an average of around 250,000 unique TCR beta nucleotide sequences was sequenced per donor, of which roughly 18% were non-productive. Typing coverage differed by locus: A, B, C, DRB1 and DQB1 were typed in about 620-630 donors, DQA1 in about 560, DPA1 in 600 to 610, and DPB1 in 400 to 480. Both class I and class II loci were covered by HLA typing, at four-digit resolution. In an earlier analysis of 587 of the donors, high-throughput TCR beta sequencing was used to judge whether each TCR beta V gene segment behaved as functional or pseudogenic. The aim of the study was to test whether cataloging public T cell receptors could identify signatures of past pathogen exposure. All discovery cohort repertoires had been generated on a single sequencing platform. Along with the roughly 700-subject first cohort, a separate validation cohort of over 90 different subjects was used. The genetic ancestry cluster associated with self-reported Caucasian donors included over 80% of the approximately 410 genotyped donors. A later genetic analysis used genome-wide SNP genotypes for 398 of the 666 donors, treating that subset as a discovery cohort. What the study reported, not specific to this receptor: A later analysis found that HLA-associated TCR beta chains were more clonally expanded and had lower generation probabilities than equally common non-associated chains. Cytomegalovirus status was reported to be diagnosed by the classifier with high specificity and sensitivity in both the original and validation cohorts. Broadly in line with IMGT annotations, most TCR beta V segments showed up in productive rearrangements about 87% or about 30% of the time in an earlier analysis of 587 of the donors. Some IMGT-functional V segments, including TRBV6-2 and TRBV6-3, could not be distinguished by the 87-base-pair reads and were therefore excluded. A later genetic analysis associated a missense DCLRE1C variant with V-gene and J-gene trimming of TCR beta chains, and an independent cohort replicated the association. Because some donors lacked HLA typing at each locus, the association tests relied only on the typed subset. Across donors, most TCR sequences were observed very rarely, whereas some public TCRs were present in many individuals. A later analysis found that TCR association rates varied across HLA loci, with DRB1 alleles showing the most associated TCRs and HLA-C alleles the fewest. When HLA alleles, especially DR and DQ, strongly co-occurred, attributing TCR associations to individual alleles was difficult. In the study, around 150 TCR beta chains were listed as associated with cytomegalovirus. Linkage disequilibrium might explain the correlated functional status among segregating V segments, but an unknown experimental factor could not be ruled out. Only TCR beta chains were sequenced in this cohort, and the absence of alpha or paired-chain data limited detectable features. According to the authors, the approach could potentially be generalized to other disease states and immunological phenotypes. In a later analysis, over 15,000 TCR beta sequences were associated with specific HLA alleles at a false discovery rate of 0.05. A cluster of highly shared sequence variants was judged likely to be a technical artifact of the sequencing pipeline. In a later genetic analysis, fewer N-insertions in productive TCRs were reported among donors in an Asian-associated ancestry cluster than the roughly 700-donor mean. Immune exposure information for the cohort was limited to CMV serostatus. A further reported finding was that TCR beta sequences accurately predicted the HLA-A and HLA-B alleles for most subjects in the first cohort. In vitro tests confirmed that a few of the cytomegalovirus-associated TCR beta chains recognize cytomegalovirus antigens. In a later analysis, several top co-occurrence clusters were reported to appear linked to parvovirus B19, influenza, CMV and Epstein-Barr virus. A later analysis found that most CMV-associated TCR beta chains appeared HLA-restricted, with HLA associations seemingly driven largely by CMV exposure. Presence/absence analyses assumed roughly uniform sequencing depth across donors, an assumption that may not hold. Because counts were too low, approximately 18 rarely observed V segments, including chromosome 9 orphons, were excluded from the earlier analysis of several hundred of the donors.

The cohort comprised several hundred healthy bone marrow donors. All cohort members were sampled while nominally healthy, although unrecorded immune exposures were likely present. The donor tested CMV seronegative and was one of the 352 seronegative cohort members. Each donor provided a peripheral blood sample, and peripheral blood mononuclear cells were used for TCR beta sequencing. Genomic DNA was extracted from the blood cell samples with the Qiagen DNeasy Blood Extraction Kit. In this sample, this clone turned up once. What antigen it recognizes has not been identified. No base quality values were provided; no much bigger clone lies one nucleotide off. Receptor libraries were prepared by the immunoSEQ multiplex PCR assay. The multiplex PCR relied on a mix of 60 forward primers for TCR Vbeta segments and 13 reverse primers for TCR Jbeta segments. The CDR3 region of rearranged TCR beta genes was amplified from genomic DNA with a multiplex PCR assay. The amplified TCR beta libraries were sequenced on the Illumina HiSeq System as 87-base-pair reads. Per the authors' processing: In a later analysis, approximately 74 million unique TCR beta chains were counted across the roughly 670 repertoires, and roughly 10 million of these chains were shared by at least two donors. A nearest-neighbor algorithm error-corrected the raw reads and collapsed the reads into unique sequences, merging closely related sequences to remove PCR and sequencing errors. V, D and J gene segments were assigned by aligning CDR3 sequences to IMGT reference sequences. For a sequence to be retained, a match of at least six nucleotides was required to both a V gene segment and a J gene segment. A rearrangement was called productive if the CDR3 had no stop codons and remained in frame with V and J, and every other rearrangement was called non-productive. Following IMGT convention, CDR3 was defined as the stretch from the second conserved V-encoded cysteine to the conserved J-encoded phenylalanine. The earlier analysis of some 550 of the donors excluded any sequence lacking an unambiguous match to a single V gene segment. In an earlier analysis of a few hundred of the donors, a V segment was called functional when productive rearrangements were above 56.7%, and segregating when the standard deviation between donors exceeded 5%. A statistical classification framework was built to diagnose cytomegalovirus status from the catalog of TCR beta chain sequences. A later analysis assigned V and J genes by comparing TCR nucleotide sequences with IMGT/GENE-DB human TR gene sequences. Using the TCRdist pipeline, a later analysis assigned CDR3 sequences along with most-parsimonious VDJ recombination scenarios. A later analysis defined each TCR beta chain by its CDR3 amino acid sequence plus V-gene family, and excluded reads lacking a unique V-gene family. To address suspected cross-contamination and a sequencing artifact, a later analysis removed 592 highly shared, low-generation-probability nucleotide sequences. For each public chain, a later analysis derived a clonal expansion index from normalized ranks of inferred template counts within each repertoire. Generation probabilities in a later analysis came from a VDJ recombination model fitted to out-of-frame rearrangements, and those results were checked against IGoR. Hypergeometric tests were used in a later analysis to score TCR-TCR, TCR-HLA and TCR-CMV co-occurrence, with a repertoire-size bias correction applied to the TCR pairs. In a later analysis, false discovery rates were estimated by permuting HLA or CMV assignments 20 times. In a later analysis, co-occurring TCRs were grouped using DBSCAN, and TCRdist sequence similarity was added for clustering within HLA-allele-positive subsets. Co-occurrence clustering excluded repertoires with fewer than 30,000 or more than 120,000 public chains, plus five with anomalous nucleotide sharing. TCRdb retrieved this table from immuneACCESS and kept in-frame rearrangements only. Not all clones are present; in checked studies, unresolved V genes account for under half, and no reason is known for the remainder. D and trimming were read from the DNA, whereas the V and J calls and clone size are those reported in that table. The sample yields fewer than 130,000 clones; about 86% were counted once. Together, the top ten hold around 2% of the sample.

The germline V gene (reference sequence) sets CDR1 to MNHEY and CDR2 to SMNVEV. Trimmed from V: 6 bases; trimmed from J: 6 bases; junction bases lacking a gene match: 7. Measured from the cysteine to the phenylalanine, the CDR3 is 13 residues long. Of the read, only the CDR3 DNA is kept; its 39 bases are in frame from base 1. Sequencing was performed on PBMCs. The rearranged segments are TRBV27 and TRBJ1-1; 7 of the junction bases match TRBD1. The receptor was isolated from a man between 40 and 49 years old in good health and CMV-seronegative. The CDR3 here reads CASRQTGIPEAFF. The nucleotide sequence is given as TGTGCCAGCAGGCAGACAGGGATCCCTGAAGCTTTCTTT.